These 11 T cell receptor beta chains were sequenced from one sample in a study of blood T cell repertoires in COVID-19. Clones were sequenced by immunoSEQ multiplex PCR, and TCRdb holds only the in-frame ones, with some missing. The repertoire holds 250,000 to 350,000 clones, more than 75% seen once, with under 2% in the top ten. Sequencing was performed on peripheral blood. These TCRs come from a woman in her fifties or sixties with acute or convalescent COVID-19.

This clone has a single count. This chain joins TRBV2 and TRBJ2-7; 7 positions agree with TRBD2. Germline loops: CDR1 SNHLY, CDR2 FYNNEI. The CDR3 is made up of 13 amino acids. Losses at the gene ends were 3 bases for V and 6 bases for J; bases not matched to a gene: 5. CDR3: CASSEGPGGEQYF. As DNA, the CDR3 is TGTGCCAGCAGTGAGGGACCGGGGGGCGAGCAGTACTTC.

V is TRBV4-2 and J is TRBJ2-1; possibly TRBD1 for D (6 bases). The CDR3 sequence is 16 residues long. The V gene lost 0 bases and the J gene lost 8 bases, with 17 bases spanning the gap. Per the germline V gene, CDR1 is LGHNA and CDR2 is YNFKEQ. CDR3 sequence (DNA): TGTGCCAGCAGCCAAGAACAGGGTGGGGACGGACATGAGCAGTTCTTC. This encodes CASSQEQGGDGHEQFF.

Only one count was recorded for this clone. V usage is TRBV19 and J usage is TRBJ1-5, with 10 bases fitting TRBD1. V trimming: 10 bases; J trimming: 12 bases; junction bases outside the gene matches: 24. This CDR3 region has 17 residues. Germline loops: CDR1 LNHDA, CDR2 SQIVND (reference sequence). The CDR3 loop is CATWGDSTGGLVNRQHF. CDR3 coding DNA: TGTGCCACCTGGGGGGATTCGACAGGGGGCTTAGTAAATCGCCAGCATTTT.

As concerns this clone: Other DNA sequences in the same sample also yield this CDR3. This chain uses TRBV27 with TRBJ2-7; D not resolved. Germline V gene sequence: CDR1 MNHEY, CDR2 SMNVEV (reference sequence). V was pared by 3 bases and J by 0 bases, with 6 bases between. The CDR3 has 13 amino acids. CDR3 DNA: TGTGCCAGCAGTTTGAGAGGCTCCTACGAGCAGTACTTC. Translating gives CASSLRGSYEQYF.

The chain joins TRBV2 to TRBJ2-7; possibly TRBD2 for D (7 bases). Between the trimmed V and J ends, which lost 1 base and 4 bases, there was a span of 17 bases. The CDR3 extends over 16 amino acids. CDR1 is SNHLY, CDR2 FYNNEI, per germline. CDR3 bases: TGTGCCAGCAGTGAAGGTCCGTCTAGGGGGGGATACGAGCAGTACTTC. This codes for CASSEGPSRGGYEQYF.

The chain couples TRBV10-3 to TRBJ1-2, with 7 bases that match TRBD1. The CDR3 runs 12 residues. V dropped 4 bases and J dropped 4; count of bases not matched to a gene: 0. Germline assignment: CDR1 ENHRY and CDR2 SYGVKD. CDR3: CAISAGGYGYTF. CDR3 nucleotide sequence: TGTGCCATCAGTGCAGGGGGCTATGGCTACACCTTC.

The gene calls are TRBV28 and TRBJ2-3, with 13 bases aligning to TRBD2. This CDR3 is 18 amino acids long. With 8 bases clipped from V and 3 bases from J, the junction kept 14 bases outside the gene matches. The germline V gene has CDR1 MDHEN and CDR2 SYDVKM. CDR3 nucleotides: TGTGCCAGCTTTCGACAAACCAGACTAGCGGGAGGAACAGATACGCAGTATTTT. Its translation is CASFRQTRLAGGTDTQYF.

CDR3 in DNA: TGTGCCTGGAGTGTGTACCAGGGCAATTCACCCCTCCACTTT. Amino acid sequence: CAWSVYQGNSPLHF. V usage is TRBV30 and J usage is TRBJ1-6, with D perhaps matching TRBD1 (5 bases). This CDR3 has 14 residues. V was shortened by 0 bases and J by 7 bases, with 10 bases between the two germline ends. CDR1 is GTSNPN, CDR2 SVGIG, per germline (reference sequence).

The rearrangement joins TRBV11-2 to TRBJ1-5; D gene uncertain. The germline CDR1 and CDR2 sequences are SGHAT and FQNNGV. The V and J ends lost 1 base and 4 bases respectively, with 8 bases between them. The CDR3 is made up of 14 amino acids. The CDR3 nucleotides are TGTGCCAGCAGCTTAGTTTCAGTTAATCAGCCCCAGCATTTT. Its translation: CASSLVSVNQPQHF.

The chain has TRBV7-2 and TRBJ1-1, with 7 positions matching TRBD1. The CDR3 has 14 amino acids. J gave up 5 bases and V 5 bases, and 8 bases lay outside the gene matches. From germline, CDR1 is SGHTA and CDR2 FQGNSA. In DNA form, the CDR3 reads TGTGCCAGCAGCACGAACAGGGGATGGACTGAAGCTTTCTTT. It yields the protein CASSTNRGWTEAFF.

This chain links TRBV9 with TRBJ1-1; a possible D gene is TRBD1 (6 bases). Per the germline V gene, CDR1 is SGDLS and CDR2 is YYNGEE. V dropped 3 bases and J dropped 5 bases, with 17 bases sitting between them. The CDR3 spans 15 residues. This CDR3 is CASSAHSGQGTEAFF. The CDR3 DNA sequence: TGTGCCAGCAGCGCCCACTCAGGTCAGGGGACTGAAGCTTTCTTT.